The T cell receptor (beta chain) under discussion was sequenced for a study of OX40 agonist ivuxolimab in advanced cancers. V dropped 4 bases and J dropped 8 bases, with 18 bases sitting between them. This CDR3 has 15 amino acids. Germline CDR1 and CDR2: SGHRS and YFSETQ. Blood got drawn at baseline, again on cycle 4 day 1, and then on cycle 7 day 1. Libraries were prepared by immunoSEQ multiplex PCR; TCRdb keeps only in-frame clonotypes and omits some of them. The data contain 30,000 to 40,000 clones, 70% to 85% of them singletons. To note about this clone: At the DNA level, this CDR3 is encoded by other sequences in the same sample as well.

The chain employs TRBV5-1 and TRBJ1-4; maybe TRBD1 (6 bases). Sequenced here: CD4+ or CD8+ T cells sorted from blood, sampled in a trial of the OX40 agonist ivuxolimab. The TCR originated in an adult with an advanced solid tumor such as melanoma, head and neck, liver or kidney cancer. CDR3 in amino acids: CASSPYRDSDEKLFF. CDR3 bases: TGCGCCAGCAGCCCATACAGGGACTCGGACGAAAAACTGTTTTTT. Complete variable domain (other parts from reference TRBV5-1 and TRBJ1-4): KAGVTQTPRYLIKTRGQQVTLSCSPISGHRSVSWYQQTPGQGLQFLFEYFSETQRNKGNFPGRFSGRQFSNSRSEMNVSTLELGDSALYLCASSPYRDSDEKLFFGSGTQLSVL.